Described below is a single TCR beta chain sequence and its context. This sample was taken from a study of blood T cell repertoires in COVID-19. Study at large: The United States, Italy and Spain supplied acute and convalescent COVID-19 samples. PBMCs, B-cell-depleted T cells, or T cells were the source of the cDNA or gDNA that made up the material.

The CDR3 runs to 15 residues. Trimming took 2 bases from V and 2 from J, leaving 11 bases between them. In germline, CDR1 is SGHDT, CDR2 YYEEEE. As handled by the study authors: Amplification with reference gene primers provided the estimates of nucleated cell counts. The repertoire was sequenced with immunoSEQ multiplex PCR; TCRdb's copy has only in-frame clones and lacks some. That table supplies the V and J calls and clone size; D and trimming were determined from the DNA. The profile covers about 100,000 clones, with around 85% appearing a single time and about an eighth taken by the ten largest.

The sequencing input was peripheral blood. The clonotype originates from a man in his forties or fifties with active or convalescent COVID-19. The chain combines TRBV5-6 with TRBJ1-5; D gene ambiguous. CDR3 nucleotide sequence: TGTGCCAGCAGCTTAAGAGAGGCGGGCAATCAGCCCCAGCATTTT. Protein product: CASSLREAGNQPQHF.